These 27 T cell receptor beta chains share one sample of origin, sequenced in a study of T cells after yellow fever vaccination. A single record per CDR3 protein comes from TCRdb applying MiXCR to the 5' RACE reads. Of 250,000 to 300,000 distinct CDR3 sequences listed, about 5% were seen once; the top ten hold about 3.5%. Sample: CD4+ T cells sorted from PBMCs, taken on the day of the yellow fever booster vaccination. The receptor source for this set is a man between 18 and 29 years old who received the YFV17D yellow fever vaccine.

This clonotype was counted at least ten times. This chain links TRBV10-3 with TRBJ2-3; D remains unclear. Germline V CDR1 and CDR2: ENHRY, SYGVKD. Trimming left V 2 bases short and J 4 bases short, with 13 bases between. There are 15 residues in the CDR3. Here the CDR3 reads CAISEPSNVPDTQYF. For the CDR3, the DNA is TGTGCCATCAGTGAGCCATCGAATGTCCCAGATACGCAGTATTTT.

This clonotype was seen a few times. The CDR3 coding sequence is TGTGCCAGCAGTTTTAAGGGAACAGGGAGCGGCTACACCTTC. Encoded protein: CASSFKGTGSGYTF. The genes are TRBV12-3 or TRBV12-4 and TRBJ1-2, with D possibly TRBD1 on 6 matching bases. The CDR3 has 14 amino acids. V lost 3 bases and J lost 8, with 16 bases in between.

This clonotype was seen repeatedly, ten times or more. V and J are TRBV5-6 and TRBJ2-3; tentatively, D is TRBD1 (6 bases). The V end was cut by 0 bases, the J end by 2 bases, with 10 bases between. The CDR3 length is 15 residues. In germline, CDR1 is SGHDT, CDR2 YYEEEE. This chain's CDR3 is CASSLADRFTDTQYF. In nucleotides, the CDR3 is TGTGCCAGCAGCTTGGCTGACAGGTTCACAGATACGCAGTATTTT.

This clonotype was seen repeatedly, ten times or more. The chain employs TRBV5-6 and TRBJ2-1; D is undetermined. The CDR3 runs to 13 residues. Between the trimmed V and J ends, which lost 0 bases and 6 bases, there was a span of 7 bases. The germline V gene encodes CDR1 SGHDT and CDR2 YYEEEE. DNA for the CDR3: TGTGCCAGCAGCTTGGGGGCCCCCAATGAGCAGTTCTTC. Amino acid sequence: CASSLGAPNEQFF.

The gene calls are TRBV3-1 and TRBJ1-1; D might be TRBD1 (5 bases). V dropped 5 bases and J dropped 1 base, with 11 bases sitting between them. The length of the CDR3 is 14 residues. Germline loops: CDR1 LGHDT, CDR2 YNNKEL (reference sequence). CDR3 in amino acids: CASSNFGGNTEAFF. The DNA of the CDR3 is TGTGCCAGCAGCAATTTCGGGGGGAACACTGAAGCTTTCTTT. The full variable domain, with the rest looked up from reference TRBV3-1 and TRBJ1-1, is DTAVSQTPKYLVTQMGNDKSIKCEQNLGHDTMYWYKQDSKKFLKIMFSYNNKELIINETVPNRFSPKSPDKAHLNLHINSLELGDSAVYFCASSNFGGNTEAFFGQGTRLTVV.

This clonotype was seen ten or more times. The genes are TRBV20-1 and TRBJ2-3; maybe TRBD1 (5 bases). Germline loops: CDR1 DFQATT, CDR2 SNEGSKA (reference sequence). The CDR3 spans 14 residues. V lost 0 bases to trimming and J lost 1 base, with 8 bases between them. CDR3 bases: TGCAGTGCTAGAGATTTCAGGGGCACAGATACGCAGTATTTT. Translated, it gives CSARDFRGTDTQYF.

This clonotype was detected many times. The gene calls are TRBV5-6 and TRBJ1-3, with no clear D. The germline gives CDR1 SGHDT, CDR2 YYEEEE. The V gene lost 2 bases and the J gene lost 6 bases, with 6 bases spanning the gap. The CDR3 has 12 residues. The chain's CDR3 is CASSFQENTIYF. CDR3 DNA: TGTGCCAGCAGCTTCCAGGAAAACACCATATATTTT.

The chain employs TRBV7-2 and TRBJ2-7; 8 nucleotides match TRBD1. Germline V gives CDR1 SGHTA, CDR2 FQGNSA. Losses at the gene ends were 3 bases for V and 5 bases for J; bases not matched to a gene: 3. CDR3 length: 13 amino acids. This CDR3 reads CASSFNRGDEQYV. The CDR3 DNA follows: TGTGCCAGCAGCTTTAACAGGGGGGACGAGCAGTACGTC.

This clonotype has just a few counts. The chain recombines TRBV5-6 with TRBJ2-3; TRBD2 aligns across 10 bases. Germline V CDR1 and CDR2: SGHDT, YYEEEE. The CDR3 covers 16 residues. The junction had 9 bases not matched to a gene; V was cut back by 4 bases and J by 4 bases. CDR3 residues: CASSPPSGGAPDTQYF. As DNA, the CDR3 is TGTGCCAGCAGCCCACCCAGCGGGGGGGCCCCAGATACGCAGTATTTT.

The CDR3 loop reads CASSSPGQGYTGELFF. DNA of the CDR3: TGTGCCAGCAGTTCCCCGGGACAGGGGTACACCGGGGAGCTGTTTTTT. The chain carries TRBV7-2 and TRBJ2-2, with 10 nucleotides matching TRBD1. Germline CDR1 reads SGHTA; CDR2 reads FQGNSA. V was clipped by 6 bases and J by 3 bases; unmatched bases: 7. CDR3 size: 16 residues.

The CDR3 is CAWTLAGDQETQYF. DNA of the CDR3: TGTGCCTGGACCCTAGCGGGGGACCAAGAGACCCAGTACTTC. The gene calls are TRBV30 and TRBJ2-5; 10 bases agree with TRBD2. V was pared by 4 bases and J by 0 bases, with 2 bases of the junction left unmatched. The CDR3 runs 14 residues. CDR1 and CDR2 from the germline V gene are GTSNPN and SVGIG (reference sequence).

The CDR3 reads CASSAGTALAEQFF. CDR3 bases: TGCGCCAGCAGCGCCGGGACAGCGTTGGCTGAGCAGTTCTTC. The chain carries TRBV5-1 and TRBJ2-1; 7 bases line up with TRBD1. This CDR3 region has 14 residues. Germline V gene data show CDR1 as SGHRS and CDR2 as YFSETQ. The V segment lost 4 bases and the J segment 9 bases; nucleotides outside the gene matches: 10. Drawing the rest from reference TRBV5-1 and TRBJ2-1, the complete variable domain is KAGVTQTPRYLIKTRGQQVTLSCSPISGHRSVSWYQQTPGQGLQFLFEYFSETQRNKGNFPGRFSGRQFSNSRSEMNVSTLELGDSALYLCASSAGTALAEQFFGPGTRLTVL.

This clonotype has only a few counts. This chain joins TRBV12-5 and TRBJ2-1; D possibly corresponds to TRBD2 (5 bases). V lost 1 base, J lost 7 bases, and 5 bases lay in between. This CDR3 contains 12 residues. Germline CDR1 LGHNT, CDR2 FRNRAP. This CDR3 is CASGLGENEQFF. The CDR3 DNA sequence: TGTGCTAGTGGTTTGGGGGAGAATGAGCAGTTCTTC.

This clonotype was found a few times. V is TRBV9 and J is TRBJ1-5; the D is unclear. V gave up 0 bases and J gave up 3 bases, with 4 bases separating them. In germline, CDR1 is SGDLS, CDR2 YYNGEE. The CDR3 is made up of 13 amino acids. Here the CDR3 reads CASSVDNNQPQHF. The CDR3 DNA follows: TGTGCCAGCAGCGTAGATAACAATCAGCCCCAGCATTTT. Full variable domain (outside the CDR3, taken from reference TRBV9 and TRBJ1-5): DSGVTQTPKHLITATGQRVTLRCSPRSGDLSVYWYQQSLDQGLQFLIQYYNGEERAKGNILERFSAQQFPDLHSELNLSSLELGDSALYFCASSVDNNQPQHFGDGTRLSIL.

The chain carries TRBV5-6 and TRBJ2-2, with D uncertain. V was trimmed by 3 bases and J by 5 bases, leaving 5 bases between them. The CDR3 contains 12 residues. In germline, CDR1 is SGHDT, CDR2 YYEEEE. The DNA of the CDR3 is TGTGCCAGCAGCTGGGGAACCGGGGAGCTGTTTTTT. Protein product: CASSWGTGELFF.

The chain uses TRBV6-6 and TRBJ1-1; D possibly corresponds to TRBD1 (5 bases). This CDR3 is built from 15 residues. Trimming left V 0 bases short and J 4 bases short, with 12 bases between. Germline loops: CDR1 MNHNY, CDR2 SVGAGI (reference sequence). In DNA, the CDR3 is TGTGCCAGCAGTTACTCGCCAGGGATGAGCACTGAAGCTTTCTTT. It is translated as CASSYSPGMSTEAFF.

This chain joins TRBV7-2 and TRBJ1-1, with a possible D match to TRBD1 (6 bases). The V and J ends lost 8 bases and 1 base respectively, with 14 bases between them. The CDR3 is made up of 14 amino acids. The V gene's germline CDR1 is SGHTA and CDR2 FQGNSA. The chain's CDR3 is CASVYRAENTEAFF. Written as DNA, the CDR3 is TGTGCCAGCGTTTACAGGGCGGAGAACACTGAAGCTTTCTTT. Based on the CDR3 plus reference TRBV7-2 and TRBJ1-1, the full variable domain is GAGVSQSPSNKVTEKGKDVELRCDPISGHTALYWYRQSLGQGLEFLIYFQGNSAPDKSGLPSDRFSAERTGGSVSTLTIQRTQQEDSAVYLCASVYRAENTEAFFGQGTRLTVV.

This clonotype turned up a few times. The CDR3 here is CASSLADSFWARQPYGYTF. The DNA for the CDR3 is TGCGCCAGCAGCTTGGCCGATTCTTTCTGGGCAAGACAGCCCTATGGCTACACCTTC. The gene calls are TRBV5-1 and TRBJ1-2, with D possibly matching TRBD1 (5 bases). The V end was cut by 0 bases, the J end by 4 bases, with 25 bases between. This CDR3 has 19 amino acids. Germline-derived CDR1 and CDR2 are SGHRS and YFSETQ.

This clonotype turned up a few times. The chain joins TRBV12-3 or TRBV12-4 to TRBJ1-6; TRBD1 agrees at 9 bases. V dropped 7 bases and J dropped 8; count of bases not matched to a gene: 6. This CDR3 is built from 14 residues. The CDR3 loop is CASTWGDRDSPLHF. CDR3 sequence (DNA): TGTGCCAGCACTTGGGGGGACAGGGATTCACCCCTCCACTTT.

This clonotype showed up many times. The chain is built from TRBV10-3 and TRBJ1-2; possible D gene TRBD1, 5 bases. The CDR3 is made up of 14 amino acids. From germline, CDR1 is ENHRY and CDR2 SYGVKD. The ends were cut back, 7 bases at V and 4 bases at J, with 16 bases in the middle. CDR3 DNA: TGTGCCATCACCGGGACCGCCGCGACCTATGGCTACACCTTC. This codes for CAITGTAATYGYTF.

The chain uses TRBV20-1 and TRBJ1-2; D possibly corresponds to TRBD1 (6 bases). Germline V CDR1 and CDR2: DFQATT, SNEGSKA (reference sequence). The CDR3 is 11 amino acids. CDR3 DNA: TGCAGCCGGGACATAGTCTATGGCTACACCTTC. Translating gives CSRDIVYGYTF.

This chain's CDR3 is CASRHQDDTGELFF. Written as DNA, the CDR3 is TGCGCCAGCAGACACCAGGACGACACCGGGGAGCTGTTTTTT. V is TRBV5-1 and J is TRBJ2-2; D uncertain. CDR3 length: 14 amino acids. Trimming shortened V by 5 bases and J by 3 bases, and 11 bases separated the two germline ends. Germline assignment: CDR1 SGHRS and CDR2 YFSETQ.

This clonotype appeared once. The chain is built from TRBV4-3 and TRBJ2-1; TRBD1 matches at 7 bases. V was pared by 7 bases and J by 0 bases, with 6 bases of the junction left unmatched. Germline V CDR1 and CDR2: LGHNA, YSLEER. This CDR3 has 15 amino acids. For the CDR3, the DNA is TGCGCCAGCAAGGACAGGACCAGCTCCTACAATGAGCAGTTCTTC. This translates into CASKDRTSSYNEQFF.

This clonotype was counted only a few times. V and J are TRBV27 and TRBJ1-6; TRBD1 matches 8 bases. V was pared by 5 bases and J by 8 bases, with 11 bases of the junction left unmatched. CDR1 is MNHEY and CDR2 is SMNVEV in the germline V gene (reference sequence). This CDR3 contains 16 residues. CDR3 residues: CASSPPRAGGDSPLHF. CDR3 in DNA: TGTGCCAGCAGTCCCCCCCGAGCAGGGGGCGATTCACCCCTCCACTTT.

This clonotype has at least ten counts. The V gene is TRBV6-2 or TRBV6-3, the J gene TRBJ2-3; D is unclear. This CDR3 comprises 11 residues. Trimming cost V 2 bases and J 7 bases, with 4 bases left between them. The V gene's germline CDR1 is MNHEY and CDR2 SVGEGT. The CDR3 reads CASSYGNTQYF. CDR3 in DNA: TGTGCCAGCAGTTACGGGAATACGCAGTATTTT.

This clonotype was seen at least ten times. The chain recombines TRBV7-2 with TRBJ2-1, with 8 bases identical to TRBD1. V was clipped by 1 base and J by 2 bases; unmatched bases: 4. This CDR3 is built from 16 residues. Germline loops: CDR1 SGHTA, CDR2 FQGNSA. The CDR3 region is CASSLEDRVAYNEQFF. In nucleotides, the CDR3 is TGTGCCAGCAGCTTAGAGGACAGGGTAGCCTACAATGAGCAGTTCTTC. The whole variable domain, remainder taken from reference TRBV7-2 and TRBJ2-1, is GAGVSQSPSNKVTEKGKDVELRCDPISGHTALYWYRQSLGQGLEFLIYFQGNSAPDKSGLPSDRFSAERTGGSVSTLTIQRTQQEDSAVYLCASSLEDRVAYNEQFFGPGTRLTVL.

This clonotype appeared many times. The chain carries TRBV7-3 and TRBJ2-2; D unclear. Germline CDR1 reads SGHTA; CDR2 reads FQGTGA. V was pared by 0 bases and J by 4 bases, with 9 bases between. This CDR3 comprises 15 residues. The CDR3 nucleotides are TGTGCCAGCAGCTTAACCGGGCAGGCCACCGGGGAGCTGTTTTTT. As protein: CASSLTGQATGELFF. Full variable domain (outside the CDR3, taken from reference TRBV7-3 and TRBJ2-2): GAGVSQTPSNKVTEKGKYVELRCDPISGHTALYWYRQSLGQGPEFLIYFQGTGAADDSGLPNDRFFAVRPEGSVSTLKIQRTERGDSAVYLCASSLTGQATGELFFGEGSRLTVL.